The entry below gives a single TCR beta chain sequence along with its context. What it binds is unknown. This record belongs to a study of monozygotic twins with inflammatory bowel disease. The input for each TCR library was around 3.5 ug of total RNA. Molecular identifiers with 6-nucleotide sample barcodes were added during cDNA synthesis via template switching. Two nested PCRs, run for roughly 16 and 10 cycles, were applied to TCRalpha and TCRbeta cDNA. For each CDR3 protein, TCRdb gives one entry from its re-call of the 5' RACE reads, without DNA. The sample's table shows 400,000 or so distinct CDR3 sequences. CDR1 is SNHLY, CDR2 FYNNEI, per germline. The CDR3 has 14 amino acids. Broader study findings: Healthy co-twins, by inverse Simpson, had higher TCRbeta diversity than their siblings with IBD.

The J gene is TRBJ1-1, the V gene TRBV2; TCRdb outputs TRBD1, but without DNA this stays unchecked. The source material was blood. The TCR sequence derives from a human donor with ulcerative colitis or Crohn's disease, or a healthy co-twin of an affected twin (not recorded which). CDR3 amino acids: CASSKQGTGTEAFF.